Following are 6 T cell receptor beta chains from one sample sequenced in a study of CD8 T cells in Susac syndrome. An amount of RNA that ranged from 0.5 to 1 ug was reverse transcribed with random hexamers. TCRdb passed the immunoSEQ multiplex PCR reads through MiXCR, listing each CDR3 protein once. Among roughly 80,000 distinct CDR3 sequences listed, 91% were seen once. Material: CD8+ T cells from PBMCs. The receptors originated from a human donor with multiple sclerosis.

This clonotype is a singleton in its sample. This chain uses TRBV6-6 with TRBJ2-5, with 11 nucleotides matching TRBD2. V dropped 6 bases and J dropped 2; count of bases not matched to a gene: 8. CDR3 size: 16 residues. Germline-derived CDR1 and CDR2 are MNHNY and SVGAGI (reference sequence). The CDR3 nucleotides are TGTGCCAGCAGCTTGTTAGCGGGGGGGCCACAAGAGACCCAGTACTTC. It is translated as CASSLLAGGPQETQYF.

The gene calls are TRBV12-3 or TRBV12-4 and TRBJ1-2; the match to TRBD1 covers 7 bases. The CDR3 has 16 amino acids. V was clipped by 0 bases and J by 8 bases; unmatched bases: 12. Here the CDR3 DNA reads TGTGCCAGCAGTTTAGCAACAGGGGTGCGACGACGGGGCTACACCTTC. Translation gives CASSLATGVRRRGYTF.

This sequence joins TRBV14 and TRBJ1-2, with 8 nucleotides matching TRBD1. Trimming at V came to 4 bases and at J to 8 bases, leaving 9 bases not matched to a gene. The germline V gene has CDR1 SGHDN and CDR2 FVKESK. This CDR3 region has 14 residues. CDR3 coding DNA: TGTGCCAGCAGCCCGTACAGGGGGACGGGCGGCTACACCTTC. This translates into CASSPYRGTGGYTF.

The V gene is TRBV6-2 or TRBV6-3, the J gene TRBJ2-3; D is uncertain. V dropped 5 bases and J dropped 4 bases, with 13 bases sitting between them. Germline V gene sequence: CDR1 MNHEY, CDR2 SVGEGT. This CDR3 has 14 residues. The CDR3 is CASSQSSYADTQYF. CDR3 bases: TGTGCCAGCAGTCAGTCAAGCTACGCAGATACGCAGTATTTT.

The chain is built from TRBV7-3 and TRBJ2-7; 10 positions agree with TRBD2. The ends lost 4 bases at V and 3 bases at J; junction bases unmatched: 6. The germline V gene has CDR1 SGHTA and CDR2 FQGTGA. This CDR3 is 15 amino acids long. This chain's CDR3 is CASSSTSGPIYEQYF. The CDR3 nucleotides read TGTGCCAGCAGCTCGACTAGCGGGCCGATCTACGAGCAGTACTTC. The variable domain in full, completed from reference TRBV7-3 and TRBJ2-7, reads GAGVSQTPSNKVTEKGKYVELRCDPISGHTALYWYRQSLGQGPEFLIYFQGTGAADDSGLPNDRFFAVRPEGSVSTLKIQRTERGDSAVYLCASSSTSGPIYEQYFGPGTRLTVT.

The CDR3 DNA sequence: TGTGCCAGCAGTTTTATGGATTCGGATCAGCCCCAGCATTTT. This translates into CASSFMDSDQPQHF. The chain joins TRBV28 to TRBJ1-5, with D hard to call. The V and J ends lost 3 bases and 5 bases respectively, with 11 bases between them. This CDR3 comprises 14 residues. Germline V lookup: CDR1 MDHEN, CDR2 SYDVKM.